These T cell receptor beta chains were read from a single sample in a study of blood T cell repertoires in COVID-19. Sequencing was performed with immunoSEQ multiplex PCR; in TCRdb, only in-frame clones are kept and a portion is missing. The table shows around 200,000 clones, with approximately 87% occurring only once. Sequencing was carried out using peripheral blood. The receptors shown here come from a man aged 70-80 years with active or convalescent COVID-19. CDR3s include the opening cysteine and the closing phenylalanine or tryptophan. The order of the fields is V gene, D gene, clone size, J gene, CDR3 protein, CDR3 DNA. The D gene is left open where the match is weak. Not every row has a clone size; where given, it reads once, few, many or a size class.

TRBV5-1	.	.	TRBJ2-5	CASSFVTEETQYF	TGCGCCAGCAGCTTCGTTACAGAAGAGACCCAGTACTTC
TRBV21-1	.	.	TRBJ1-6	CASTMGYLAGNSPLHF	TGTGCCAGCACCATGGGGTACCTCGCGGGGAATTCACCCCTCCACTTT
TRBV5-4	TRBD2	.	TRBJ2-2	CASSPRGGPNTGELFF	TGTGCCAGCAGCCCCCGCGGGGGGCCGAACACCGGGGAGCTGTTTTTT
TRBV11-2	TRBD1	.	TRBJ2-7	CASSGAPGQISGQYF	TGTGCCAGCAGCGGGGCCCCGGGACAGATAAGCGGGCAGTACTTC
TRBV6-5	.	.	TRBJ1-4	CASSYSGGAGEKLFF	TGTGCCAGCAGTTACTCGGGGGGAGCAGGGGAAAAACTGTTTTTT
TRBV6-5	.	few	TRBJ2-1	CASARGRVSEQFF	TGTGCCAGCGCAAGGGGCAGGGTGAGTGAGCAGTTCTTC
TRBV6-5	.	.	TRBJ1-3	CASSSSTGNTIYF	TGTGCCAGCAGTTCTTCTACTGGAAACACCATATATTTT
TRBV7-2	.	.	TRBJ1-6	CASSLLASSYNSPLHF	TGTGCCAGCAGCTTATTGGCTAGCTCCTATAATTCACCCCTCCACTTT
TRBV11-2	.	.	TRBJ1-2	CASSSARVNYGYTF	TGTGCCAGCAGCTCGGCCAGGGTTAACTATGGCTACACCTTC
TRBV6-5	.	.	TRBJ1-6	CASSPRNSPLHF	TGTGCCAGCAGTCCGCGGAATTCACCCCTCCACTTT